This T cell receptor beta chain came from a study of blood T cell repertoires in COVID-19. Overall study context: The United States, Italy and Spain were the sources of the acute and convalescent COVID-19 samples. Sources were T cells, B-cell-depleted T cells, or PBMCs; the material itself was cDNA or gDNA.

Per the authors' pipeline: Researchers report that nucleated cell counts were estimated from reference gene primer amplification. Libraries were prepared by immunoSEQ multiplex PCR; TCRdb keeps only in-frame clonotypes and omits some of them. From that table come the V and J calls and clone size; the DNA was used to work out D and trimming. The sample lists 70,000 to 85,000 clones, roughly 80% occurring once. Trimming took off 3 bases at V and 5 bases at J, with 14 bases between the two ends. The germline V gene encodes CDR1 SGHAT and CDR2 FQNNGV. This CDR3 comprises 16 residues. The sequence was collected from a man older than 75 with acute or convalescent COVID-19. The sequenced material came from peripheral blood. The gene calls are TRBV11-2 and TRBJ1-6, with a tentative D call TRBD1 (6 bases). The CDR3 bases are TGTGCCAGCAGCTTTCTGGGGGGGCCGGATAATTCACCCCTCCACTTT. Translation gives CASSFLGGPDNSPLHF.